This T cell receptor beta chain was retrieved from a study of T cell responses to AZD1222 COVID-19 vaccine (dated by TCRdb to the early 2020s). Describing the broader study: Because spike-specific TCR depth and breadth did not differ between the two schedules, AZD1222 recipients who got a second dose at roughly 4 weeks were pooled with those who got a second dose at roughly 12 weeks. Trial participants were enrolled by age into subgroups of 18-55, 56-69 and 70-plus years, and roughly 150, 30 and 60 TCR-sequenced participants, respectively, were included in these subgroups. A total of just over 230 trial participants underwent TCR sequencing, of whom approximately 210 received two doses of AZD1222 and approximately 25 received two doses of the MenACWY control vaccine.

The CDR3 regions of human TCRbeta chains were analyzed by immunosequencing. The study's processing was this. Repertoire TCRs were checked for matches against a reference library of SARS-CoV-2-specific TCRs that had been generated using the MIRA antigen-specificity platform. Breadth was defined as the fraction of unique TCRs that were SARS-CoV-2-associated. Depth was defined as the fraction of total T cells that were SARS-CoV-2-associated. Using the MIRA data, each spike-specific TCR was assigned both to the spike region to which the TCR was reactive and to a CD4 or CD8 class. Log10-transformed breadth and depth values were compared by one-way ANOVA with Sidak's multiple comparisons tests. TCRdb provides this immuneACCESS table in a form limited to in-frame rearrangements. Some clones are lacking; in checked studies, under half of them reflect an unresolved V gene, and why the rest are absent is not known. V and J calls and clone size are given by that table; D and trimming were obtained from the DNA. The sample table contains 130,000 or so clones; only one count was recorded for around 85% of them. The ten largest account for 9% to 9.5% of the sample.

Between the V and J ends, shortened by 2 bases and 0 bases respectively, the junction contains 4 bases. The CDR3 starts with the cysteine, ends with the phenylalanine, and has 13 residues. Just the 39-base CDR3 DNA is kept, in frame starting at base 1. Per the germline V gene, SGHTA is the CDR1 and FQGNSA is the CDR2. To note about this clone: The antigen this receptor binds is unknown. Per-base qualities were not stored, and no clone one base away is much larger.

Points the paper makes about the study in general: After two AZD1222 doses, both the breadth and the depth of spike-specific TCRs were significantly higher than at day 0 and than in MenACWY recipients. Conclusions about previously exposed vaccinees are limited because only six or seven AZD1222 recipients were SARS-CoV-2 seropositive at baseline. Reportedly, close to half of the unique spike-specific TCRs recognized epitopes lying outside the regions that are mutated in the B.1.351 and B.1.1.7 variants. Vaccine-associated CD4 TCRs spanned the whole spike protein, with dominant responses in regions 160-218 and 743-854. Participants were mostly white British and included more females than males, and it was suggested by the authors that clonal diversity may have been underestimated. The 56-69-year group was small, and its depth increase did not reach significance, likely because of low power. Because no day 14 peak-response samples were available, the repertoires could be characterized only after the peak T cell response.

The time point tag for this specimen amounts to: baseline before first vaccination. The vaccinee samples were drawn from two UK trials, COV001 and COV002, one of which was a single-blind randomized controlled phase 2/3 trial testing AZD1222 (ChAdOx1 nCoV-19) in healthy adults. For TCRbeta chain sequencing, PBMC samples were collected from trial participants at day 0 and at day 28 after the second dose. The sequences come from peripheral blood, collected on day 0 of AZD1222 vaccination. The chain was built from TRBV7-2 and TRBJ2-5; the D gene lacks a confident call. This sequence was found in an adult in good health. The CDR3: CASSLSNQETQYF. The DNA reads TGTGCCAGCAGCTTATCCAACCAAGAGACCCAGTACTTC.